This TCR beta chain stems from a study of blood T cell repertoires in COVID-19. Germline CDR1 and CDR2: MNHEY and SVGAGI. Trimming removed 4 bases at V and 1 base at J, with 10 bases between. The CDR3 has 14 amino acids. Under the authors' procedure: The assay estimated nucleated cells by amplifying reference gene primers. Sequencing used immunoSEQ multiplex PCR; TCRdb keeps in-frame clones, though not all of them. That table supplies the V and J calls and clone size; D and trimming were determined from the DNA. The sample shows 120,000 to 150,000 clones, roughly four fifths of them seen only once. This rearrangement joins TRBV6-5 to TRBJ1-1; D not certain. Sequencing was done on a sample of peripheral blood. This clonotype was obtained from a human donor with acute or convalescent COVID-19. The donor label of this sample is uncertain. The CDR3: CASSSKAANTEAFF. CDR3 in DNA: TGTGCCAGCAGTTCAAAAGCCGCGAACACTGAAGCTTTCTTT.